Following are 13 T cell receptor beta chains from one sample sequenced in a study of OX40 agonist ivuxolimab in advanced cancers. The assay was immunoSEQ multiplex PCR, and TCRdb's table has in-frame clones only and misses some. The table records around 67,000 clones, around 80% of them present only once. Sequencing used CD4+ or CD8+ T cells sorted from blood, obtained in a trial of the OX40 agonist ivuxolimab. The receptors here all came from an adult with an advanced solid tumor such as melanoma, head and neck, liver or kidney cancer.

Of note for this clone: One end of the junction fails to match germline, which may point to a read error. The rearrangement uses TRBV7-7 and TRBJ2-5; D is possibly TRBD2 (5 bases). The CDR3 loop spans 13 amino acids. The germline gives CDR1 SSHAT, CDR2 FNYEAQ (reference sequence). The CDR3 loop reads CASTRGVQETQYF. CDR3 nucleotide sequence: TGTGCTAGCACCCGGGGAGTACAAGAGACCCAGTACTTC.

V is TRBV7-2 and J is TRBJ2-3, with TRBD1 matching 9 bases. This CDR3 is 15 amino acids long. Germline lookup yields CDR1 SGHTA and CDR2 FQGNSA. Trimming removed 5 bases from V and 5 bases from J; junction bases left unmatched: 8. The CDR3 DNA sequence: TGTGCCAGCAGCCCGAACAGGGGGCTAATAGATACGCAGTATTTT. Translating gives CASSPNRGLIDTQYF.

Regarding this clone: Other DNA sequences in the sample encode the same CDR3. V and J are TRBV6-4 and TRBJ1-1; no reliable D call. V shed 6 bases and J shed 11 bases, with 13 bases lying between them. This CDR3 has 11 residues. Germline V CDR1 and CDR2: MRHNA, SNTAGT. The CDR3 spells CASSDGPTAFF. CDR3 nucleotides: TGTGCCAGCAGCGACGGGCCAACGGCTTTCTTT.

In DNA form, the CDR3 reads TGCAGCGTTGAAGAGGTATGGGCGGCGATCTATGGCTACACCTTC. Protein product: CSVEEVWAAIYGYTF. The chain has TRBV29-1 and TRBJ1-2; unclear D gene. This CDR3 region has 15 residues. V dropped 0 bases and J dropped 4 bases, with 15 bases sitting between them. The germline gives CDR1 SQVTM, CDR2 ANQGSEA. Based on the CDR3 plus reference TRBV29-1 and TRBJ1-2, the full variable domain is SAVISQKPSRDICQRGTSLTIQCQVDSQVTMMFWYRQQPGQSLTLIATANQGSEATYESGFVIDKFPISRPNLTFSTLTVSNMSPEDSSIYLCSVEEVWAAIYGYTFGSGTRLTVV.

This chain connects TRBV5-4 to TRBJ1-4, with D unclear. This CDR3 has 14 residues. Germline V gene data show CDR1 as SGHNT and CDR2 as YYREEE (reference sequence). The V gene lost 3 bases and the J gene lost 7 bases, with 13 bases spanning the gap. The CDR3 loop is CASSSMGGVEKLFF. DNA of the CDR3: TGTGCCAGCAGCTCCATGGGTGGGGTTGAAAAACTGTTTTTT. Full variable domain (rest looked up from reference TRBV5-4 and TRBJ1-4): ETGVTQSPTHLIKTRGQQVTLRCSSQSGHNTVSWYQQALGQGPQFIFQYYREEENGRGNFPPRFSGLQFPNYSSELNVNALELDDSALYLCASSSMGGVEKLFFGSGTQLSVL.

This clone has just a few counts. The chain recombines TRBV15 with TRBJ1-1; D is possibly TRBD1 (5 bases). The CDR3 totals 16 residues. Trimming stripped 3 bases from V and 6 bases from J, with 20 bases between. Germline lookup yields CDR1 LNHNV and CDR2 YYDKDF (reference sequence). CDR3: CATSRRLGTPGAEAFF. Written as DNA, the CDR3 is TGTGCCACCAGCAGGCGCCTGGGGACCCCTGGGGCTGAAGCTTTCTTT.

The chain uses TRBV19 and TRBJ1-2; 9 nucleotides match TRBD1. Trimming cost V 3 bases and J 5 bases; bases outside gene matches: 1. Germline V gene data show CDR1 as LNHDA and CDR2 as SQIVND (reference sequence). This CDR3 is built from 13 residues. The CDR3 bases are TGTGCCAGTAGTATGGGACAGGGATATGGCTACACCTTC. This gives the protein CASSMGQGYGYTF.

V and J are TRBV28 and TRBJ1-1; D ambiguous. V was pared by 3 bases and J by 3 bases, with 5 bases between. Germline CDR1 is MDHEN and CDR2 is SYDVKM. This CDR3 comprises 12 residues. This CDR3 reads CASSLRYTEAFF. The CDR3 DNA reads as TGTGCCAGCAGTTTGCGGTACACTGAAGCTTTCTTT.

CDR3 DNA sequence: TGCGCCAGCAGCAGGAACAACCTGACCTACAATGAGCAGTTCTTC. This sequence encodes CASSRNNLTYNEQFF. The genes are TRBV5-1 and TRBJ2-1; D remains ambiguous. CDR1 and CDR2 from the germline V gene are SGHRS and YFSETQ. V was clipped by 4 bases and J by 2 bases, with 13 bases between them. The CDR3 extends over 15 amino acids. The whole variable domain, remainder taken from reference TRBV5-1 and TRBJ2-1, is KAGVTQTPRYLIKTRGQQVTLSCSPISGHRSVSWYQQTPGQGLQFLFEYFSETQRNKGNFPGRFSGRQFSNSRSEMNVSTLELGDSALYLCASSRNNLTYNEQFFGPGTRLTVL.

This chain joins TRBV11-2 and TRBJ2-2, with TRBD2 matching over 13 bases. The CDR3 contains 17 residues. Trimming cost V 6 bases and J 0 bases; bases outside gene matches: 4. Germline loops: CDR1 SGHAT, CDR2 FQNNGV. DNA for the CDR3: TGTGCCAGCAGTAGACTAGCGGGGGGCGCGAACACCGGGGAGCTGTTTTTT. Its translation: CASSRLAGGANTGELFF.

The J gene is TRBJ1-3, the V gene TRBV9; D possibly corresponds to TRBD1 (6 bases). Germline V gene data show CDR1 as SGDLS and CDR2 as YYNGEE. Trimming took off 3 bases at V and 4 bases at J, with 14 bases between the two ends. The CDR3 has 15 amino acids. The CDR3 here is CASSALQGTGNTIYF. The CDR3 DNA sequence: TGTGCCAGCAGCGCTTTACAGGGTACCGGAAACACCATATATTTT.

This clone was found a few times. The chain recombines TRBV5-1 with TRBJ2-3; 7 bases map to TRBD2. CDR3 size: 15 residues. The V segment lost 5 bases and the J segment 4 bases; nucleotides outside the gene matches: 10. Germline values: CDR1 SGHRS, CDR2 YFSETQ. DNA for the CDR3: TGCGCCAGCAGAGAGAAAGCGGGGATTGCAGATACGCAGTATTTT. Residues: CASREKAGIADTQYF. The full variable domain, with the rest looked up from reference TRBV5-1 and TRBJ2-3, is KAGVTQTPRYLIKTRGQQVTLSCSPISGHRSVSWYQQTPGQGLQFLFEYFSETQRNKGNFPGRFSGRQFSNSRSEMNVSTLELGDSALYLCASREKAGIADTQYFGPGTRLTVL.

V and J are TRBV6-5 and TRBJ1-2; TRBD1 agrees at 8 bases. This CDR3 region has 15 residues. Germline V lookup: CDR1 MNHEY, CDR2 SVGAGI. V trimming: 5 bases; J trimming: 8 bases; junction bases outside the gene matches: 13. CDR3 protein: CASSHRGIVEGGYTF. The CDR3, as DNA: TGTGCCAGCAGTCACAGGGGGATCGTAGAGGGCGGCTACACCTTC.